The entry below gives a single TCR beta chain sequence along with its context. Its antigen is unknown. Donors counted as nominally healthy when sampled, yet unrecorded immune exposures were likely. PCR amplification relied on 60 Vbeta primers (plus 13 Jbeta primers). Sequenced by immunoSEQ multiplex PCR; TCRdb stores in-frame clones only, minus some. Altogether fewer than 250,000 clones are present, 60% to 80% being singletons, with the ten largest covering 3.8%. Looked up from germline, CDR1 is SGHTA and CDR2 is FQGTGA. V dropped 5 bases and J dropped 15; count of bases not matched to a gene: 8. This CDR3 has 13 residues. The record originates from a study of cytomegalovirus exposure and HLA in healthy donors. On the study more broadly: Among the 300 to 500 donors who were genotyped, about 80% fell in the genetic ancestry cluster that is associated with self-reported Caucasian donors.

Study observations and caveats: At a 0.05 false discovery rate, a later analysis found around 15,000 TCR beta sequences to be associated with HLA alleles. TCR beta chains numbering roughly 150 were designated cytomegalovirus-associated.

The chain joins TRBV7-3 to TRBJ2-1, with 12 bases aligning to TRBD2. The sample consisted of PBMCs. This receptor was taken from a male donor in good health and CMV-seronegative. The chain's CDR3 is CASSVTSSGRAFF. The CDR3 bases are TGTGCCAGCAGCGTCACTTCTAGCGGGAGGGCGTTCTTC.